One sample yielded the 12 T cell receptor beta chains listed below, sequenced in a study of technical replicates of blood from several donors. Clones were read by immunoSEQ multiplex PCR, and TCRdb kept only the in-frame ones, dropping some. There are about 17,000 clones in the sample; 82% occur only once, and about a tenth lies in the top ten. Sequencing was performed on PBMCs. The receptors stem from a human donor in good health. Some clones in this sample may be carry-over from other donors' samples.

This clone was seen once. The chain couples TRBV19 to TRBJ1-2, with D maybe TRBD1 (6 bases). CDR3 length equals 17 residues. Per the germline V gene, CDR1 is LNHDA and CDR2 is SQIVND (reference sequence). V was cut by 5 bases and J by 4 bases, with 23 bases left in between. This CDR3 reads CASSVIGQSGYFYGYTF. The CDR3 nucleotides are TGTGCCAGTAGTGTTATCGGACAGTCCGGTTACTTCTATGGCTACACCTTC.

V is TRBV6-5 and J is TRBJ1-2; TRBD1 is a possible D gene (6 bases). Trimming removed 2 bases at V and 7 bases at J, with 20 bases between. Germline values: CDR1 MNHEY, CDR2 SVGAGI. The length of the CDR3 is 16 residues. The DNA for the CDR3 is TGTGCCAGCAGTTACGGAAGAGACAGGTTGATCTCTGGCTACACCTTC. Its translation is CASSYGRDRLISGYTF.

This clone was observed once. J is TRBJ2-7 and V is TRBV5-1, with TRBD2 matching 9 bases. V gave up 3 bases and J gave up 3 bases; unmatched junction bases: 22. The CDR3 runs 20 residues. CDR1 and CDR2 (germline): SGHRS, YFSETQ. The CDR3 DNA reads TGCGCCAGCAGCTACCAGTCCCAGCGGACCCGCGGGGGGGAAGTCTACGAGCAGTACTTC. Translating it yields CASSYQSQRTRGGEVYEQYF. Based on the CDR3 plus reference TRBV5-1 and TRBJ2-7, the full variable domain is KAGVTQTPRYLIKTRGQQVTLSCSPISGHRSVSWYQQTPGQGLQFLFEYFSETQRNKGNFPGRFSGRQFSNSRSEMNVSTLELGDSALYLCASSYQSQRTRGGEVYEQYFGPGTRLTVT.

This rearrangement joins TRBV5-6 to TRBJ1-2, with 7 positions matching TRBD1. With V trimmed by 1 base and J by 8 bases, 11 bases remained unmatched. The length of the CDR3 is 15 residues. Per germline, CDR1 SGHDT and CDR2 YYEEEE. The CDR3 DNA sequence: TGTGCCAGCAGCTTGACAGGGGCCACTTCTCGAGGCTACACCTTC. It codes for CASSLTGATSRGYTF. Full variable domain (missing parts from reference TRBV5-6 and TRBJ1-2): DAGVTQSPTHLIKTRGQQVTLRCSPKSGHDTVSWYQQALGQGPQFIFQYYEEEERQRGNFPDRFSGHQFPNYSSELNVNALLLGDSALYLCASSLTGATSRGYTFGSGTRLTVV.

The table lists this clone with a few counts. J is TRBJ2-2 and V is TRBV6-1; tentative D call: TRBD2 (6 bases). The germline V gene has CDR1 MNHNS and CDR2 SASEGT. The V and J ends lost 4 bases and 5 bases respectively, with 11 bases between them. The CDR3 extends over 14 amino acids. The CDR3 here is CASSGGAETGELFF. The CDR3 DNA follows: TGTGCCAGCAGTGGCGGGGCGGAAACCGGGGAGCTGTTTTTT.

This clone was seen only once. The chain uses TRBV6-5 and TRBJ1-1, with unresolved D. Germline CDR1 MNHEY, CDR2 SVGAGI. Trimming took 4 bases from V and 7 from J, leaving 10 bases between them. The CDR3 consists of 12 residues. CDR3 bases: TGTGCCAGCAGTTCCACCACTTATGAAGCTTTCTTT. It specifies CASSSTTYEAFF.

The rearrangement links TRBV6-1 to TRBJ1-3, with D maybe TRBD1 (5 bases). The CDR3 is made up of 13 amino acids. Trimming shortened V by 6 bases and J by 8 bases, and 14 bases separated the two germline ends. Germline CDR1 MNHNS, CDR2 SASEGT. The CDR3 region has the DNA TGTGCCAGCAGAGACGACAGATCGGACACCATATATTTT. The encoded protein is CASRDDRSDTIYF.

The chain is built from TRBV5-4 and TRBJ1-4; TRBD1 agrees at 9 bases. The germline V gene encodes CDR1 SGHNT and CDR2 YYREEE (reference sequence). The V segment lost 4 bases and the J segment 5 bases; nucleotides outside the gene matches: 6. CDR3 length: 15 residues. The CDR3, as DNA: TGTGCCAGCAGCGAAAACAGGGGGCTAAATGAAAAACTGTTTTTT. It codes for CASSENRGLNEKLFF.

The CDR3: CASSLGTGNTIYF. In DNA form, the CDR3 reads TGTGCCAGCAGCCTAGGGACAGGAAACACCATATATTTT. The V call is TRBV7-9, the J call TRBJ1-3, with a tentative D call TRBD1 (6 bases). The CDR3 is made up of 13 amino acids. Germline V lookup: CDR1 SEHNR, CDR2 FQNEAQ (reference sequence). The V and J ends lost 5 bases and 4 bases respectively, with 9 bases between them.

The chain is built from TRBV27 and TRBJ2-1; TRBD1 agrees at 8 bases. Trimming at V came to 0 bases and at J to 4 bases, leaving 8 bases not matched to a gene. The germline V gene encodes CDR1 MNHEY and CDR2 SMNVEV (reference sequence). The CDR3 is 17 amino acids. The CDR3 bases are TGTGCCAGCAGTTTATCCCCCGGACAGGGACTTTACAATGAGCAGTTCTTC. This sequence encodes CASSLSPGQGLYNEQFF.

The chain links TRBV5-4 to TRBJ2-7; the match to TRBD1 covers 7 bases. Germline values: CDR1 SGHNT, CDR2 YYREEE (reference sequence). The V gene end was trimmed by 4 bases and the J gene end by 5 bases; junction bases not matched to a gene: 6. The CDR3 is 13 amino acids. The CDR3 region has the DNA TGTGCCAGCAGCCAGACAGGGAGCAACGAGCAGTACTTC. Protein sequence: CASSQTGSNEQYF.

This chain links TRBV28 with TRBJ1-4, with D maybe TRBD1 (5 bases). Germline V gene lookup returns CDR1 MDHEN and CDR2 SYDVKM. Trimming pared 5 bases from V and 4 bases from J, leaving 11 bases between. The CDR3 extends over 14 amino acids. The CDR3 loop reads CASSLLQGNEKLFF. Here the CDR3 DNA reads TGTGCCAGCAGTCTGTTGCAGGGTAATGAAAAACTGTTTTTT.